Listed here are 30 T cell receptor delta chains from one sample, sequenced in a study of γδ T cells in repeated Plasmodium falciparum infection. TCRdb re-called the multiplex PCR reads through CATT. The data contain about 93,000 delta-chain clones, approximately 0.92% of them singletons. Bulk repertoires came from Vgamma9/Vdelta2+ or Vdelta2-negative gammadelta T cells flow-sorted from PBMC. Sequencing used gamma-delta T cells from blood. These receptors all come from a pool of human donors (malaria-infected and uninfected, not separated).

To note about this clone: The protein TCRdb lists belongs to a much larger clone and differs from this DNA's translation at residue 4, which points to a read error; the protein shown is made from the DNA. In DNA, the CDR3 is TGTGCCTGTGGCGCCGTGGAGGGGACCCCCCCCGACACCGATAAACTCATCTTT. It encodes CACGAVEGTPPDTDKLIF. The rearrangement joins TRDV2 to TRDJ1, with a weak D call TRDD3 (5 bases). CDR1 GEAIGNYY and CDR2 EKD come from the germline V gene. Trimming shortened V by 5 bases and J by 0 bases, and 24 bases separated the two germline ends. The CDR3 runs to 18 residues.

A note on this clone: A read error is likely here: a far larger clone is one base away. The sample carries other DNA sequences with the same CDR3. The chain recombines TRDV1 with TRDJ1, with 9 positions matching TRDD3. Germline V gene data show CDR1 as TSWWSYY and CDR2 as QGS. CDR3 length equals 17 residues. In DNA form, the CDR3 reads TGTGCTCTGGGGGTCGGGGCTGGGGGATTCTCTACCGATAAACTCATCTTT. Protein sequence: CALGVGAGGFSTDKLIF.

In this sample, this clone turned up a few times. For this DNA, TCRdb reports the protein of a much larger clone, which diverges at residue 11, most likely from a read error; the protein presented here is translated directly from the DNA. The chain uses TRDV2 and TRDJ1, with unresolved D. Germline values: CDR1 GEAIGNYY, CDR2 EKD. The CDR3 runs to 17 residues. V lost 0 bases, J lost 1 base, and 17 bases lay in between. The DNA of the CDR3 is TGTGCCTGTGACACCTTATCGGCGGGTTTGTGCACCGATAAACTCATCTTT. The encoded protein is CACDTLSAGLCTDKLIF.

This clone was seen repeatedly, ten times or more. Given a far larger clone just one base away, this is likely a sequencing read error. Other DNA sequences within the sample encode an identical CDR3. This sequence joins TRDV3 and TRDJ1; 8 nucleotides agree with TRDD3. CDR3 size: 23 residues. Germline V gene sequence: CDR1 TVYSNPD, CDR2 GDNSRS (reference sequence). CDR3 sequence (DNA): TGTGCCTTTAGAGGGGTTAGGTCGGGCCTACAGGGTGGGGGATTACTGTACACCGATAAGCTCATCTTT. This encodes CAFRGVRSGLQGGGLLYTDKLIF.

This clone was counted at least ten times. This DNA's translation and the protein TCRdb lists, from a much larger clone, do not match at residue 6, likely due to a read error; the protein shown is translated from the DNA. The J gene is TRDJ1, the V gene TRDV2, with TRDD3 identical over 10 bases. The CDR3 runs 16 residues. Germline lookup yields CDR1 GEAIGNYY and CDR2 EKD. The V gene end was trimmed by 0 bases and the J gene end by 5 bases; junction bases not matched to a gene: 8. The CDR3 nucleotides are TGTGCCTGTGACACCGCTTCGCTGGGGGATAAAGATAAACTCATCTTT. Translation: CACDTASLGDKDKLIF.

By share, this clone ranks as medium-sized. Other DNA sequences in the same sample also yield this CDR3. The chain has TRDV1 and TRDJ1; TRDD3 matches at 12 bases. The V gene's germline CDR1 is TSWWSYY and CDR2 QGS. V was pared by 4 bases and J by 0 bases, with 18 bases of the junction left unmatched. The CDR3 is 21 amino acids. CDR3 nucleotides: TGTGCTCTTGGGGCCGGCAACGCTGGGGGATACGTCCCTGGGAACACCGATAAACTCATCTTT. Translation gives CALGAGNAGGYVPGNTDKLIF.

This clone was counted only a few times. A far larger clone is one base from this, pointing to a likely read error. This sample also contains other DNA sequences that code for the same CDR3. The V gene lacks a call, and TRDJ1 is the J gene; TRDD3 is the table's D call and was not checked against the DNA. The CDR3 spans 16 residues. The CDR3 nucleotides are TGTGCTCTTGGGGAAGTACCCGCCTATACCACCGATAAACTCATCTTC. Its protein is CALGEVPAYTTDKLIF.

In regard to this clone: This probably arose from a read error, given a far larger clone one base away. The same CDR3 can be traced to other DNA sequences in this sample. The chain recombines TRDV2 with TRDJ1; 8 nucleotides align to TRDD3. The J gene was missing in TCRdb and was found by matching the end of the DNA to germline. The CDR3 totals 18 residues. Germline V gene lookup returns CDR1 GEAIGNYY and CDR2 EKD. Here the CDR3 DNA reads TGTGCATGTGACACCGTCGCACTGGGGGCCCGGTACACCGATAAACTCATCTTT. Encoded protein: CACDTVALGARYTDKLIF.

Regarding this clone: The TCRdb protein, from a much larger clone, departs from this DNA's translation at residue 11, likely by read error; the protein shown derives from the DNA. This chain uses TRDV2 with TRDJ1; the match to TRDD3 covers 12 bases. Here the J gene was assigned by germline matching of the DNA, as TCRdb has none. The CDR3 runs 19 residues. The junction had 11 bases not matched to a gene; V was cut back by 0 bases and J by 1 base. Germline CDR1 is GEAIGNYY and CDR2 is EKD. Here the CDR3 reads CACDTEYWGIQLGTDKLIF. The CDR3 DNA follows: TGTGCCTGTGACACCGAGTACTGGGGGATACAATTGGGCACCGATAAACTCATCTTT.

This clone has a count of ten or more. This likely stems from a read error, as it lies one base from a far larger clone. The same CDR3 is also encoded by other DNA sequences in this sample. CDR3: CACDTGQYWGIPSLRYTDKLIF. In DNA, the CDR3 is TGTGCCTGTGACACCGGACAATACTGGGGGATCCCCTCCCTCCGATACACCGATAAACTCATCTTT. The chain carries TRDV2 and TRDJ1; 10 bases line up with TRDD3. TCRdb gives no J gene; it was assigned here by matching the DNA to germline. The CDR3 is 22 residues long. V was clipped by 0 bases and J by 0 bases; unmatched bases: 21. Germline CDR1 GEAIGNYY, CDR2 EKD.

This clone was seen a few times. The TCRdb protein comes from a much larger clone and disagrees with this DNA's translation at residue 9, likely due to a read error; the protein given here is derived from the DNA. DNA for the CDR3: TGTGCCTGTGACGACATTACTGGGAGATACACCGATAAACTCATCTTT. It translates to CACDDITGRYTDKLIF. The gene calls are TRDV2 and TRDJ1, with a tentative D call TRDD3 (6 bases). TCRdb is silent on the J gene; assignment here came from matching the DNA to germline. The germline CDR1 and CDR2 sequences are GEAIGNYY and EKD. V was pared by 3 bases and J by 0 bases, with 16 bases between. The CDR3 is 16 amino acids.

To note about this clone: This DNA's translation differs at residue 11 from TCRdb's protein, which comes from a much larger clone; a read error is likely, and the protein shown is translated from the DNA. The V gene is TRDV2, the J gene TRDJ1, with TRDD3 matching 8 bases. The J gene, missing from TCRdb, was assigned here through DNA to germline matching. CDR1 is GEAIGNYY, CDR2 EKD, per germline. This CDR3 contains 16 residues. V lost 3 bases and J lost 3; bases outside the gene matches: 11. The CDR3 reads CACDWGIRPSADKLIF. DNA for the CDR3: TGTGCCTGTGACTGGGGGATTCGCCCTAGCGCCGATAAACTCATCTTT.

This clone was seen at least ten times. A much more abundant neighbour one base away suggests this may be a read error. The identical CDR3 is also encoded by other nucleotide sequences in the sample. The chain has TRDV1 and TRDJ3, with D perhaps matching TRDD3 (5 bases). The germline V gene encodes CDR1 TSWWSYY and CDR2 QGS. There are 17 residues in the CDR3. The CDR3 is CALGVNHRPWDTRQMFF. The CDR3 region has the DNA TGTGCCCTTGGGGTAAACCACAGGCCCTGGGACACCCGACAGATGTTTTTC.

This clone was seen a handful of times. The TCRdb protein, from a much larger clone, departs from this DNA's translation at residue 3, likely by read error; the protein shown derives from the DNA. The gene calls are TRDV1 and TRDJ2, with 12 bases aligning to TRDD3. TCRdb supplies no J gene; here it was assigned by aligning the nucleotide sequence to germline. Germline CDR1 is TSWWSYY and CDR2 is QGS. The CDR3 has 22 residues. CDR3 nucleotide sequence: TGTGCTTTTGGGGACGTCGTCCTACATCCACTGGGGGATACCAGCTTGACAGCACAACTCTTCTTT. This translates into CAFGDVVLHPLGDTSLTAQLFF.

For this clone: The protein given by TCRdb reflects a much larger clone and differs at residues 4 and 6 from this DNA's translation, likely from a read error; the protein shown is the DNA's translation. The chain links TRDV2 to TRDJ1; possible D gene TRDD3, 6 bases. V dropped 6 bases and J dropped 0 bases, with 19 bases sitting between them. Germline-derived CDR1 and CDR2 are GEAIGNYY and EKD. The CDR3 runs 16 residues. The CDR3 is CACNRPGYLNTDKLIF. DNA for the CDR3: TGTGCCTGTAACCGCCCAGGATACCTTAACACCGATAAACTCATCTTT.

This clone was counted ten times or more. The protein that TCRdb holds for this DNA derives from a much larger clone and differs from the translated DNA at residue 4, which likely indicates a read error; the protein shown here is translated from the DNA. The CDR3 bases are TGTGCCTGTGGCACTGGGGGTTTCAGCTCCTGGGACACCCGACAGATGTTTTTC. This translates into CACGTGGFSSWDTRQMFF. The chain carries TRDV2 and TRDJ3; 8 nucleotides line up with TRDD3. The J gene was not available in TCRdb and was assigned here by matching the DNA to germline segments. The CDR3 contains 18 residues. J gave up 0 bases and V 5 bases, and 8 bases lay outside the gene matches. Germline values: CDR1 GEAIGNYY, CDR2 EKD.

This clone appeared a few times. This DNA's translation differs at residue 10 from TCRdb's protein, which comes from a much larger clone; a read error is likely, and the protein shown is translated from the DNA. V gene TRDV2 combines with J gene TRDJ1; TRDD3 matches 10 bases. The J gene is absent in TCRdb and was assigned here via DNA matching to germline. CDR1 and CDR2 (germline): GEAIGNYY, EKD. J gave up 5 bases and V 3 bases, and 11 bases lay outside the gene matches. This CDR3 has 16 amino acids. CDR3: CACDPMTGGCADKLIF. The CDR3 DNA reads TGTGCCTGTGACCCAATGACTGGGGGATGCGCGGATAAACTCATCTTT.

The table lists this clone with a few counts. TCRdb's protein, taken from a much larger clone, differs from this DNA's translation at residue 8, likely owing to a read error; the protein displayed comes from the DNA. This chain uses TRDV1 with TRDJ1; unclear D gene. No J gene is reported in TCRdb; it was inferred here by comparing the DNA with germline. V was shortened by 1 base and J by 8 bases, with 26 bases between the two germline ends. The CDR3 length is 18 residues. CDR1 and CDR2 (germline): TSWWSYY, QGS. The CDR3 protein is CALGERFPAPGIPAKLIF. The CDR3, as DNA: TGTGCTCTTGGGGAACGGTTCCCAGCCCCTGGAATCCCAGCGAAACTCATCTTT.

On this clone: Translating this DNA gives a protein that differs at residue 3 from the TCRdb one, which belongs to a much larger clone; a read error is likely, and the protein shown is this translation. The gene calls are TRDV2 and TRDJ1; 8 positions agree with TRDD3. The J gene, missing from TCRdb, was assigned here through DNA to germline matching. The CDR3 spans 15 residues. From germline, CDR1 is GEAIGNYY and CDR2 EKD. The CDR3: CAWDTIGGYTDKLIF. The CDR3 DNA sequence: TGTGCCTGGGACACCATTGGGGGATACACCGATAAACTCATCTTT.

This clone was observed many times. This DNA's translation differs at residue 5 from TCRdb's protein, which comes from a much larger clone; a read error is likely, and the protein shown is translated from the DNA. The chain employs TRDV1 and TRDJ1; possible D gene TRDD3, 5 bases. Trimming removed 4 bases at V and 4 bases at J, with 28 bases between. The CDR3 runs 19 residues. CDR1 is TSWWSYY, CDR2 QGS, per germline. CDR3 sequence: CALGGAIQAGPIPYDKLIF. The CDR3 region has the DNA TGTGCTCTTGGGGGCGCTATCCAAGCTGGGCCGATTCCGTACGATAAACTCATCTTT.

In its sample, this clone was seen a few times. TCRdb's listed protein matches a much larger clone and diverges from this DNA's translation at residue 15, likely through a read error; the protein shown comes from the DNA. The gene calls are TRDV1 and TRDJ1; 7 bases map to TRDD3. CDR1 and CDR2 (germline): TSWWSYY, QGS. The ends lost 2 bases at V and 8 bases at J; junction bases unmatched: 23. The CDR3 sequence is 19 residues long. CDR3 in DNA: TGTGCTCTTGGGGAAAAAAGTCGCTGGGTAACTGGGGAAGGAGGGAAACTCATCTTT. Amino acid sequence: CALGEKSRWVTGEGGKLIF.

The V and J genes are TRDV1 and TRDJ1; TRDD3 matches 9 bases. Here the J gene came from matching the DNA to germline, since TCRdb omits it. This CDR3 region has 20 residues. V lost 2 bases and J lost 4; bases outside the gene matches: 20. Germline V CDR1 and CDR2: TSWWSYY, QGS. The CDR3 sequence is CALGETKPPRYWGTIDKLIF. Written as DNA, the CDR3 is TGTGCTCTTGGGGAAACCAAACCACCCCGGTACTGGGGGACTATCGATAAACTCATCTTT.

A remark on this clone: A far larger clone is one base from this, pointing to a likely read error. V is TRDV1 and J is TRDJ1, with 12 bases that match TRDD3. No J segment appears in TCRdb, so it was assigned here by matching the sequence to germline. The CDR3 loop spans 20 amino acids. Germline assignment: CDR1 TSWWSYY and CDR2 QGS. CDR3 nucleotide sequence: TGTGCCCTTGGGGAACTATCCCCCCGTACTGGGGGATACTACACCGATAAACTCATCTTT. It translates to CALGELSPRTGGYYTDKLIF.

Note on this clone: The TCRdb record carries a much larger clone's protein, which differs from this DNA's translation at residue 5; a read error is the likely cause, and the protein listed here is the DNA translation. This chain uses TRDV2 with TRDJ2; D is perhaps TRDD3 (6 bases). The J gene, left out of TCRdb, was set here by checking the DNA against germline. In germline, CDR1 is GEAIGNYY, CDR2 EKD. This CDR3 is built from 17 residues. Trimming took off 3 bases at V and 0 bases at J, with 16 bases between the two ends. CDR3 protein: CACDAVTRDTLTAQLFF. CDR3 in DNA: TGTGCCTGTGACGCCGTTACGAGGGATACTTTGACAGCACAACTCTTCTTT.

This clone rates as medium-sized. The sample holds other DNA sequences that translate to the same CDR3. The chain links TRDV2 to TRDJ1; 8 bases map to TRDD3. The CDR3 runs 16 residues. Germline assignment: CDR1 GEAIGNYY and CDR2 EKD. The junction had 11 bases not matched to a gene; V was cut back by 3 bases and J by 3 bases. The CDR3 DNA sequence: TGTGCCTGTGACGAATCCACTGGGGGCTCACCCGATAAACTCATCTTT. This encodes CACDESTGGSPDKLIF.

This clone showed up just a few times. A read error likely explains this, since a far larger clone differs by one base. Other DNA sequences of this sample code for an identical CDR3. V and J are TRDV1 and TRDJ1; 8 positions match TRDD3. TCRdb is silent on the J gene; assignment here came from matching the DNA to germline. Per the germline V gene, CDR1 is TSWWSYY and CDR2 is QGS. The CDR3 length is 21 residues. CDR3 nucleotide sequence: TGTGCCCTTGGGGAACACCGCATGCGACTGGGGGCTCTCCTTCTCTTGGATAAACTCATCTTT. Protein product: CALGEHRMRLGALLLLDKLIF.

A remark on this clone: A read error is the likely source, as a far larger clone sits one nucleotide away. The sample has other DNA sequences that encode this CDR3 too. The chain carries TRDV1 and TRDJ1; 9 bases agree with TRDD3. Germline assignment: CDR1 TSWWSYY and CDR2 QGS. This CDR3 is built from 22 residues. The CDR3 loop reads CALGVFNNILNWGTPSADKLIF. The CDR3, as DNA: TGTGCTCTTGGGGTCTTCAATAATATTCTAAACTGGGGGACACCATCAGCCGATAAGCTCATCTTT.

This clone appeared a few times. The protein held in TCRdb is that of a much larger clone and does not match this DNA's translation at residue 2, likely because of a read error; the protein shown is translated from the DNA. The CDR3 loop is CSLLGDTGFDKLIF. The CDR3 nucleotides read TGTTCTCTCCTGGGGGATACCGGCTTCGATAAACTCATCTTT. This chain joins TRDV1 and TRDJ1; 11 nucleotides agree with TRDD3. CDR3 length: 14 residues. Germline CDR1 and CDR2: TSWWSYY and QGS.

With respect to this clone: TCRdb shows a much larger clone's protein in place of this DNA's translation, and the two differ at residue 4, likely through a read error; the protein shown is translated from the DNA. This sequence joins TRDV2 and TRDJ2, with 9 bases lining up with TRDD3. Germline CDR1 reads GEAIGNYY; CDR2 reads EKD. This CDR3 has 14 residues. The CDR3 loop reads CACGTLGDTAQLFF. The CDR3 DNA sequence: TGTGCCTGTGGCACCCTGGGGGATACAGCACAACTCTTCTTT.

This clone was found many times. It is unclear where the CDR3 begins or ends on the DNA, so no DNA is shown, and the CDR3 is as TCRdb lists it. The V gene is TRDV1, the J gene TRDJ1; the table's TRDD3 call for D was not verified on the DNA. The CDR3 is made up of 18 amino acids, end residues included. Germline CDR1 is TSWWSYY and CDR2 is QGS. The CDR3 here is CALGELLGVGGYLDKLIF.